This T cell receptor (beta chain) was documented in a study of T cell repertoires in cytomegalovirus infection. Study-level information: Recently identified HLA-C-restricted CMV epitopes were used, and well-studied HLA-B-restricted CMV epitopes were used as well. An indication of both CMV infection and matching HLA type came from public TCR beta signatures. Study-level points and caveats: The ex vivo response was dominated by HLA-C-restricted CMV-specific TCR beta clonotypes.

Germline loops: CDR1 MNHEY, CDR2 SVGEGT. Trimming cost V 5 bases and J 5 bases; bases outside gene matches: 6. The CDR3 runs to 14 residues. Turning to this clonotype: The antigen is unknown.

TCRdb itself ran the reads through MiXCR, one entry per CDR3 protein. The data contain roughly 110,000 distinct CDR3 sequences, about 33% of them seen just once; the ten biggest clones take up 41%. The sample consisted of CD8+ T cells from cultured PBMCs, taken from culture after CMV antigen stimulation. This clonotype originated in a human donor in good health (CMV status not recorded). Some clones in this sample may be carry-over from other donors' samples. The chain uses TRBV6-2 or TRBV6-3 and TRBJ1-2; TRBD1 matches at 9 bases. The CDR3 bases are TGTGCCAGCAGTCCCGGGACAGGGATATATGGCTACACCTTC. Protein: CASSPGTGIYGYTF.